One T cell receptor (beta chain) is described in this entry. Trimming took 5 bases from V and 6 from J; bases not matched to a gene: 5. The CDR3 is made up of 13 amino acids. Germline CDR1 and CDR2: WNHNN and SYGVQD (reference sequence). This entry comes from a study of OX40 agonist ivuxolimab in advanced cancers. The table came from immunoSEQ multiplex PCR; TCRdb's copy has only in-frame clones and leaves some out. The table includes 70,000 or so clones, about 91% detected once. This TCR derives from an adult with an advanced solid tumor such as melanoma, head and neck, liver or kidney cancer. The V and J genes are TRBV10-1 and TRBJ2-7; TRBD2 agrees at 9 bases. Sequenced here: CD4+ or CD8+ T cells sorted from blood, sampled in a trial of the OX40 agonist ivuxolimab. The CDR3: CASSILAGSEQYF. In nucleotides, the CDR3 is TGCGCCAGCAGTATCCTAGCGGGAAGCGAGCAGTACTTC.